The 11 T cell receptor beta chains listed next were all sequenced from one sample in a study of human T cells and chemical hapten exposure. MiXCR, run by TCRdb on the RACE reads, gives a single entry per CDR3 protein. The data hold about 54,000 distinct CDR3 sequences, with 9.9% observed a single time. Described time point: patch test 2, 6 weeks after DPC sensitization. The treatment was: therapeutic diphenylcyclopropenone sensitization with weekly scalp DPC. The sequencing used whole blood, collected in connection with sensitization to the hapten diphenylcyclopropenone (DPC). These receptors all come from a woman between 50 and 59 years old with alopecia areata. Some clones in this sample may be carry-over from other donors' samples.

This clonotype was found a few times. The chain has TRBV6-5 and TRBJ2-3, with 8 positions matching TRBD2. The V gene end was trimmed by 2 bases and the J gene end by 0 bases; junction bases not matched to a gene: 13. Germline V gene sequence: CDR1 MNHEY, CDR2 SVGAGI. The CDR3 runs 19 residues. The CDR3 spells CASSYGAGGPTSSTDTQYF. Here the CDR3 DNA reads TGTGCCAGCAGTTACGGTGCGGGGGGACCGACCTCTAGCACAGATACGCAGTATTTT.

This clonotype was seen many times. The CDR3 region is CASSRLGGRDEQYF. The CDR3 nucleotides read TGTGCCAGCTCCCGGTTGGGGGGTCGGGACGAGCAGTACTTC. The chain uses TRBV18 and TRBJ2-7; the D gene is possibly TRBD2 (6 bases). CDR1 is KGHSH and CDR2 is LQKENI in the germline V gene. Trimming removed 6 bases at V and 5 bases at J, with 17 bases between. This CDR3 has 14 residues.

Ten or more counts support this clonotype. This chain links TRBV12-3 or TRBV12-4 with TRBJ1-3, with D possibly TRBD1 on 6 matching bases. The CDR3 length is 14 residues. Deletions cut 3 bases from V and 2 bases from J, with 8 bases between. The CDR3 DNA is TGTGCCAGCAGTTTGAGGGGGGCTGGAAACACCATATATTTT. Translated, it gives CASSLRGAGNTIYF.

This clonotype has only a few counts. This sequence joins TRBV7-2 and TRBJ2-1; D ambiguous. Germline values: CDR1 SGHTA, CDR2 FQGNSA. Between the trimmed V and J ends, which lost 0 bases and 0 bases, there was a span of 6 bases. The CDR3 contains 15 residues. This chain's CDR3 is CASSLAVGSYNEQFF. In DNA form, the CDR3 reads TGTGCCAGCAGCTTAGCCGTCGGCTCCTACAATGAGCAGTTCTTC.

This clonotype was counted many times. The chain is built from TRBV15 and TRBJ1-5; 8 bases align to TRBD1. This CDR3 region has 16 residues. Germline CDR1 LNHNV, CDR2 YYDKDF (reference sequence). Germline trimming cut 1 base from V and 6 bases from J; bases unmatched to any gene: 8. CDR3 DNA: TGTGCCACCAGCAGAGTTGGAGACAGGGGAGCTCAGCCCCAGCATTTT. This translates into CATSRVGDRGAQPQHF.

The table lists this clonotype with many counts. The CDR3 DNA reads TGCAGCGCCGGAAGCGGCGACGGTAGCTACACCTTC. Translated: CSAGSGDGSYTF. V gene TRBV29-1 combines with J gene TRBJ1-2; D ambiguous. The CDR3 runs 12 residues. The ends were cut back, 7 bases at V and 9 bases at J, with 18 bases in the middle. The germline CDR1 and CDR2 sequences are SQVTM and ANQGSEA.

V gene TRBV7-2 combines with J gene TRBJ2-3; 7 positions agree with TRBD1. This CDR3 has 16 residues. The V and J ends lost 5 bases and 1 base, in that order; junction bases with no gene match: 9. CDR1 is SGHTA, CDR2 FQGNSA, per germline. The CDR3 is CASSLQGMTGTDTQYF. The DNA for the CDR3 is TGTGCCAGCAGCCTACAGGGGATGACGGGCACAGATACGCAGTATTTT.

This clonotype has a single count. Since a much larger clone is just one base distant, this may be a read error. The chain is built from TRBV29-1 and TRBJ1-3, with D uncertain. This CDR3 region has 11 residues. Germline V CDR1 and CDR2: SQVTM, ANQGSEA. CDR3 sequence reads: CSASSGNTVYF. DNA of the CDR3: TGCAGCGCCTCCTCTGGAAACACCGTATATTTT. The full variable domain, its missing parts supplied by reference TRBV29-1 and TRBJ1-3, is SAVISQKPSRDICQRGTSLTIQCQVDSQVTMMFWYRQQPGQSLTLIATANQGSEATYESGFVIDKFPISRPNLTFSTLTVSNMSPEDSSIYLCSASSGNTVYFGEGSWLTVV.

This clonotype has a handful of counts. The V call is TRBV27, the J call TRBJ1-5, with 8 bases fitting TRBD1. The CDR3 is 13 residues long. Germline V gene sequence: CDR1 MNHEY, CDR2 SMNVEV (reference sequence). With V trimmed by 5 bases and J by 6 bases, 3 bases remained unmatched. Here the CDR3 DNA reads TGTGCCAGCAGTGACAGGGGTGGTCAGCCCCAGCATTTT. This sequence encodes CASSDRGGQPQHF.

This clonotype was observed a few times. The rearrangement links TRBV3-1 to TRBJ1-2; unclear D gene. The V gene lost 2 bases and the J gene lost 1 base, with 2 bases spanning the gap. CDR1 and CDR2 (germline): LGHDT, YNNKEL (reference sequence). This CDR3 spans 12 amino acids. The DNA for the CDR3 is TGTGCCAGCAGCCAATTTAACTATGGCTACACCTTC. Protein product: CASSQFNYGYTF.

A few counts support this clonotype. CDR3 nucleotides: TGTGCCAGCAGCTTAGAGGCAGAAAGCACTGAAGCTTTCTTT. Amino acid sequence: CASSLEAESTEAFF. The V call is TRBV7-6, the J call TRBJ1-1; D is unclear. The V end was cut by 1 base, the J end by 4 bases, with 10 bases between. This CDR3 comprises 14 residues. Germline lookup yields CDR1 SGHVS and CDR2 FNYEAQ.